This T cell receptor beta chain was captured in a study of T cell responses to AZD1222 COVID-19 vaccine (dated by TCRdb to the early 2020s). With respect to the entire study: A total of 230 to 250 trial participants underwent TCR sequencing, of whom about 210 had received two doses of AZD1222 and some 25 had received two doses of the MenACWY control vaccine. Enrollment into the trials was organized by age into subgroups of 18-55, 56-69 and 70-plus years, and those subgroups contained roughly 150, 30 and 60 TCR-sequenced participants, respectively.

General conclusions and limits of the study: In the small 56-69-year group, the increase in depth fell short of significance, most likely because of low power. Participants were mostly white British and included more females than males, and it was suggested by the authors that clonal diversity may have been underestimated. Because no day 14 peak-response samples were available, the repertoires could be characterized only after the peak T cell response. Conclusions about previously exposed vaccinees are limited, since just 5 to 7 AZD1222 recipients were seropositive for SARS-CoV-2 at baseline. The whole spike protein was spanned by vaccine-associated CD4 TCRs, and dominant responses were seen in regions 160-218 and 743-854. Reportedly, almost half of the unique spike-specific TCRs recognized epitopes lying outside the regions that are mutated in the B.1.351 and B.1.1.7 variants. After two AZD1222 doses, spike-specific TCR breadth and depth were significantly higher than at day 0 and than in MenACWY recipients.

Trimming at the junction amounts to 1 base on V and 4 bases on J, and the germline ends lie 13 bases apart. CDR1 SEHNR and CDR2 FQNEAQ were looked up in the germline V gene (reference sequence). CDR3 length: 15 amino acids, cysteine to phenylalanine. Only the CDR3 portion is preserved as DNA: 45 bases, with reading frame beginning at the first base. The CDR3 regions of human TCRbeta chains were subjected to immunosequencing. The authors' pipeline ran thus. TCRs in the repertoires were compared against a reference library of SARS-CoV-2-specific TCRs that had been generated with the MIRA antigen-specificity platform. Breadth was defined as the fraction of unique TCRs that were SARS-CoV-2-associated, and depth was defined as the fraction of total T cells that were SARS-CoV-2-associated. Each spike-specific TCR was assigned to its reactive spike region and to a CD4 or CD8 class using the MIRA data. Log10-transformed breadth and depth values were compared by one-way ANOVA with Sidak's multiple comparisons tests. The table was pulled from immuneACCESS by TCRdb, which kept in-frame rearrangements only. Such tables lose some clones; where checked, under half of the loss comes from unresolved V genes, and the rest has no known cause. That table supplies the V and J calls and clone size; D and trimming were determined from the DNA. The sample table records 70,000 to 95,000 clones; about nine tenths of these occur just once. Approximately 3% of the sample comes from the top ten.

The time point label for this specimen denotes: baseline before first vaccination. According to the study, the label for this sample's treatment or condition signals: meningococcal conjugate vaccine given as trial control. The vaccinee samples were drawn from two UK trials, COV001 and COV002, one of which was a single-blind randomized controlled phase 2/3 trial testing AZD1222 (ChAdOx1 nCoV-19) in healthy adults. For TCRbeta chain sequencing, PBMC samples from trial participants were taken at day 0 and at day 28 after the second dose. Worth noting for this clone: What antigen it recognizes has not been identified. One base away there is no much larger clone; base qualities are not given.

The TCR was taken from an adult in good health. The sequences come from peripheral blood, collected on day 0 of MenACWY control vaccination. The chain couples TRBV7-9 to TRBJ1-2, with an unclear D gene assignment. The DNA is TGTGCCAGCAGCTTAGAAGGATTACAGAGCTATGGCTACACCTTC. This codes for CASSLEGLQSYGYTF.